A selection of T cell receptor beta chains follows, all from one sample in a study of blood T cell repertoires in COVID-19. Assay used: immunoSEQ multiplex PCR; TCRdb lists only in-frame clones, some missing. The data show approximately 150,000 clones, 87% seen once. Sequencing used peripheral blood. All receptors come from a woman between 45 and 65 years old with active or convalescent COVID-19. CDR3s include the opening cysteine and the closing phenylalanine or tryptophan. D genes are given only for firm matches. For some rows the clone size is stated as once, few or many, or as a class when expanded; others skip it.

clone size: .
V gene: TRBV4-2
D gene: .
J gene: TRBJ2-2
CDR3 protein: CASSQKIASDTGELFF
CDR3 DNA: TGTGCCAGCAGCCAAAAAATTGCCAGCGACACCGGGGAGCTGTTTTTT

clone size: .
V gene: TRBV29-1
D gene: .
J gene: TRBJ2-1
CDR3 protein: CSVALLLSFTYNEQFF
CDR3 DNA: TGCAGCGTTGCGCTTTTACTCTCATTTACCTACAATGAGCAGTTCTTC

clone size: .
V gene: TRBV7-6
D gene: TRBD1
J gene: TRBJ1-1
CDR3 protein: CASSLGGTGSGTEAFF
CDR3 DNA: TGTGCCAGCAGCTTAGGTGGGACAGGGAGTGGTACTGAAGCTTTCTTT

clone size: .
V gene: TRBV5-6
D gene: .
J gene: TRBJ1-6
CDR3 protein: CASSLEGLLNSPLHF
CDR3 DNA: TGTGCCAGCAGTTTAGAGGGATTACTCAATTCACCCCTCCACTTT

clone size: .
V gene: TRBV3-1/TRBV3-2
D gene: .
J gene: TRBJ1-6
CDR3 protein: CASSQAGSYNSPLHF
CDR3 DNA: TGTGCCAGCAGCCAAGCCGGCTCCTATAATTCACCCCTCCACTTT

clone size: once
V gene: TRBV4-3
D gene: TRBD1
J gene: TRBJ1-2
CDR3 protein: CASSRLTGAYGYTF
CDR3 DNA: TGCGCCAGCAGCCGGCTGACAGGGGCCTATGGCTACACCTTC

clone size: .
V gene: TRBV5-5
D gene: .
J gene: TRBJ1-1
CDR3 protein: CASSSSPAENTEAFF
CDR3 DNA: TGTGCCAGCAGCTCGAGTCCTGCTGAGAACACTGAAGCTTTCTTT

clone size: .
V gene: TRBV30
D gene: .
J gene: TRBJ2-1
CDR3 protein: CAWSLTGSSYNEQFF
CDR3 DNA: TGTGCCTGGAGTTTAACAGGGAGCTCCTACAATGAGCAGTTCTTC

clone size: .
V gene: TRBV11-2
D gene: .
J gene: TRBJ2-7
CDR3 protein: CASSLGSMVPHEQYF
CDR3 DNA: TGTGCCAGCAGCTTAGGATCTATGGTACCCCACGAGCAGTACTTC

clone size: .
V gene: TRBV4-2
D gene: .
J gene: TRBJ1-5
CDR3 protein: CASSQEDNSNQPQHF
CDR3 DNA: TGTGCCAGCAGCCAAGAGGACAATAGCAATCAGCCCCAGCATTTT

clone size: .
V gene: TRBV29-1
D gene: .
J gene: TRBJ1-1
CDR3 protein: CSAVPFTEAFF
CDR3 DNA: TGCAGCGCCGTCCCTTTTACTGAAGCTTTCTTT

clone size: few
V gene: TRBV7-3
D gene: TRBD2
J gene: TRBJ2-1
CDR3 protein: CASSLPERGGSYNEQFF
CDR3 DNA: TGTGCCAGCAGCTTACCCGAGCGGGGGGGCTCCTACAATGAGCAGTTCTTC

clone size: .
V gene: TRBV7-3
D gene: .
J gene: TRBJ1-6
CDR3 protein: CASSLTGQRNSPLHF
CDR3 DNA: TGTGCCAGCAGCTTAACCGGACAGCGAAATTCACCCCTCCACTTT

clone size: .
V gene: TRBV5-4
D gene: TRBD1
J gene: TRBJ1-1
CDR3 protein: CASRSGTGVTEAFF
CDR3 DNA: TGTGCCAGCAGATCCGGGACAGGGGTCACTGAAGCTTTCTTT

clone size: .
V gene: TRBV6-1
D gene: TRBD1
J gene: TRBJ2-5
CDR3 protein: CASSDMGQGAGTQYF
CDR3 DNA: TGTGCCAGCAGTGATATGGGACAGGGGGCGGGGACCCAGTACTTC

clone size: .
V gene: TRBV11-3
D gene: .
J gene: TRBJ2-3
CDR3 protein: CASSFIITQYF
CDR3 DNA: TGTGCCAGCAGCTTTATTATAACGCAGTATTTT

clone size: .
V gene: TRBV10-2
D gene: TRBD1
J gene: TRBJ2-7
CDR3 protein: CASSDKGAVGGEQYF
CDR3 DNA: TGCGCCAGCAGTGATAAGGGGGCAGTAGGGGGCGAGCAGTACTTC

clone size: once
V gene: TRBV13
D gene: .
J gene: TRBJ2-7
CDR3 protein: CASSLGQGLNYEQYF
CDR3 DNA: TGTGCCAGCAGCTTAGGGCAGGGGCTAAACTACGAGCAGTACTTC

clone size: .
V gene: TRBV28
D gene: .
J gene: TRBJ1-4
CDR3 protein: CASSNPGTSGWGINEKLFF
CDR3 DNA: TGTGCCAGCAGCAACCCCGGGACTTCGGGATGGGGGATTAATGAAAAACTGTTTTTT

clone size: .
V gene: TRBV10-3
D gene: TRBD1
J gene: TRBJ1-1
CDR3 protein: CAISVRATGGTQEAEAFF
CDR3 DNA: TGTGCCATCAGTGTAAGAGCGACAGGGGGCACCCAGGAGGCTGAAGCTTTCTTT

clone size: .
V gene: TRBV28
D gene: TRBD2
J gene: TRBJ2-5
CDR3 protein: CAILAETGETQYF
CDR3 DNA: TGTGCCATTCTAGCGGAGACGGGAGAGACCCAGTACTTC

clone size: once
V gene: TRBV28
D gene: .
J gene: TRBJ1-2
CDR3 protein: CASSFVGRDNYGYTF
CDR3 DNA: TGTGCCAGCAGTTTTGTGGGCAGAGATAACTATGGCTACACCTTC

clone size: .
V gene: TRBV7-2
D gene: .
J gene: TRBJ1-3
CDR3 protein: CASSLIGGGNTIYF
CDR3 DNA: TGTGCCAGCAGCTTAATTGGAGGTGGAAACACCATATATTTT

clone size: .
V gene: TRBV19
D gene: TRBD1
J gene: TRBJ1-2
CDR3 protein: CASSIRTGTAYGYTF
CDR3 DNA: TGTGCCAGTAGTATCCGGACCGGGACAGCCTATGGCTACACCTTC

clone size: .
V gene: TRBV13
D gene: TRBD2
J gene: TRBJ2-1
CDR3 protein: CASSLVGRLAGLNRTRTNHNEQFF
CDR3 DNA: TGTGCCAGCAGCTTAGTAGGGAGACTAGCGGGGCTTAATCGGACCAGAACGAACCACAATGAGCAGTTCTTC

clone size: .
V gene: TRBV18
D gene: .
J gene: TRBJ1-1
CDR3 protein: CASSRDTGWNTEAFF
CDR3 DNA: TGTGCCAGCTCCCGAGATACAGGGTGGAACACTGAAGCTTTCTTT

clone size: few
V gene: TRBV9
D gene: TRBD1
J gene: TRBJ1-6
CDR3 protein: CASSQLGGPHNSPLHF
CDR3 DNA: TGTGCCAGCAGCCAACTAGGGGGCCCCCATAATTCACCCCTCCACTTT

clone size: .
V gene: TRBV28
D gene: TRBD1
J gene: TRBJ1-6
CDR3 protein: CASSFLTRGDNSPLHF
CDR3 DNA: TGTGCCAGCAGTTTTTTGACCAGGGGGGACAATTCACCCCTCCACTTT

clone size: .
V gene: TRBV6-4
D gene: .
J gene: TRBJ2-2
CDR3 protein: CASSPSEEEGYPGELFF
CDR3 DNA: TGTGCCAGCAGTCCCTCTGAAGAGGAGGGTTACCCCGGGGAGCTGTTTTTT

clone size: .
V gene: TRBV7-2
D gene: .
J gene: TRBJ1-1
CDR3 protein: CASSPRQDLNTEAFF
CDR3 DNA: TGTGCCAGCAGCCCCCGACAGGACTTGAACACTGAAGCTTTCTTT

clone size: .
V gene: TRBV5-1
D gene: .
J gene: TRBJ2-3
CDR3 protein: CASSPGGGAGDTQYF
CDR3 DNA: TGCGCCAGCAGCCCCGGTGGGGGAGCGGGAGATACGCAGTATTTT

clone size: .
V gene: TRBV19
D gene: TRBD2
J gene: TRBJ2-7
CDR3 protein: CASSTSSGRSYEQYF
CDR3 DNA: TGTGCCAGTAGTACCTCTAGCGGGCGCTCCTACGAGCAGTACTTC

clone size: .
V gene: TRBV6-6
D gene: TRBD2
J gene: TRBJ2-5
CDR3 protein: CASSYYAGGGETQYF
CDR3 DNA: TGTGCCAGCAGTTACTACGCGGGGGGAGGGGAGACCCAGTACTTC

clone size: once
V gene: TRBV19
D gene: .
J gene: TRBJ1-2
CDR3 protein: CASITASGRNYGYTF
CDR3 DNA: TGTGCCAGTATTACCGCCAGCGGACGGAATTATGGCTACACCTTC

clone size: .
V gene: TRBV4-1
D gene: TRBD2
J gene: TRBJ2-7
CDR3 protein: CASSGRRTSGYEQYF
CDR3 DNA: TGCGCCAGCAGCGGCCGGAGGACTAGCGGCTACGAGCAGTACTTC

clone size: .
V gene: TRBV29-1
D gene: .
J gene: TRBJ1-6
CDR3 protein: CSVSTERSSPLHF
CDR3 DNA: TGCAGCGTCTCCACCGAGAGGTCTTCACCCCTCCACTTT

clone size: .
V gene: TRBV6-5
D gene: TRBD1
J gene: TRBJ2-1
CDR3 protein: CASSRTGSNSDEQFF
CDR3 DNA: TGTGCCAGCAGTCGGACAGGTTCCAATTCGGATGAGCAGTTCTTC

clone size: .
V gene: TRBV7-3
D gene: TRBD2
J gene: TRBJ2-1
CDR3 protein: CASSLKGWGTRSYNEQFF
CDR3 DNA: TGTGCCAGCAGCTTAAAGGGTTGGGGGACTAGATCTTACAATGAGCAGTTCTTC

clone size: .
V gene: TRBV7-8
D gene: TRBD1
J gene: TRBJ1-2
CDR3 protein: CASSLPPPTGSGSRTF
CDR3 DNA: TGTGCCAGCAGCTTACCCCCCCCGACAGGGTCCGGTTCTAGGACCTTC

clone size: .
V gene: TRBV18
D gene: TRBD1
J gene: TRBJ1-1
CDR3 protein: CASSPPGTGLITEAFF
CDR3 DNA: TGTGCCAGCTCACCTCCCGGGACAGGGTTGATCACTGAAGCTTTCTTT

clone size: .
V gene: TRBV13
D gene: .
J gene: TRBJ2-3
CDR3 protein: CASSLRGTDTQYF
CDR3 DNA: TGTGCCAGCAGCTTAAGGGGGACAGATACGCAGTATTTT